The clone carrying this T cell receptor (beta chain) has ten or more counts. This CDR3 contains 10 residues. The V gene's germline CDR1 is DFQATT and CDR2 SNEGSKA (reference sequence). Trimming pared 4 bases from V and 6 bases from J, leaving 7 bases between. These data originate in a study of identical twins. MiXCR, applied by TCRdb to the 5' RACE reads, yields one record per CDR3 protein. Of 410,000 or so distinct CDR3 sequences listed, around 20% were seen once; the top ten hold more than 10%. The chain employs TRBV20-1 and TRBJ2-7; perhaps TRBD1 as D (6 bases). The sequence was obtained from a man in his fifties in good health. The sample consisted of naive T cells sorted from blood. The CDR3 loop is CSATRGEQYF. As DNA, the CDR3 is TGCAGTGCTACCAGGGGCGAGCAGTACTTC.